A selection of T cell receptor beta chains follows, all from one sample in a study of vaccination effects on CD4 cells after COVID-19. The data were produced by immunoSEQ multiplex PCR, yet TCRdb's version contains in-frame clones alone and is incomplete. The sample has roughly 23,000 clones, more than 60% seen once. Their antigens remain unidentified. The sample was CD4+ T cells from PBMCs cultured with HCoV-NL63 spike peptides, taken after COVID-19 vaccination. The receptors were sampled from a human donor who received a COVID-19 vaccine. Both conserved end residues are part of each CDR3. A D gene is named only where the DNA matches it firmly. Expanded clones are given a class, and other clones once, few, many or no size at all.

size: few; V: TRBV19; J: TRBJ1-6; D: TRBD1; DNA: TGTGCCAGTAGTCTACGAAGGACAGGGAAAGTGGGATCACCCCTCCACTTT; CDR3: CASSLRRTGKVGSPLHF
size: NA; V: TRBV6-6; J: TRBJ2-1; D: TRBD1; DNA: TGTGCCAGCAGTTACTCCCGGGACAGGTTCAATGAGCAGTTCTTC; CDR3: CASSYSRDRFNEQFF
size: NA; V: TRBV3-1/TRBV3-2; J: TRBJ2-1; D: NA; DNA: TGTGCCAGCAGCCAAGGAATCCGGTGGACTATCACTTACAATGAGCAGTTCTTC; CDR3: CASSQGIRWTITYNEQFF
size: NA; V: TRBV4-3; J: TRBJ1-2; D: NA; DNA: TGCGCCAGCAGCCAAGGCCTTACAAGATTTAACTATGGCTACACCTTC; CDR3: CASSQGLTRFNYGYTF
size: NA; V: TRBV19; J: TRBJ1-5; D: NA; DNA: TGTGCCAGTAGTATAGAAGGGCGTAGTGGAGGTCAGCCCCAGCATTTT; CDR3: CASSIEGRSGGQPQHF
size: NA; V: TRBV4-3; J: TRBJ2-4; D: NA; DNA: TGCGCCAGCAGCCAAAATTTAGGAACGATACAAAACATTCAGTACTTC; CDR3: CASSQNLGTIQNIQYF
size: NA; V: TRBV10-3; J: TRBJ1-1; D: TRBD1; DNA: TGTGCCATCAGTTTGGGACAGCGGGGATTGAACACTGAAGCTTTCTTT; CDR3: CAISLGQRGLNTEAFF
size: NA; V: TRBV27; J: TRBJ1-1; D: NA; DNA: TGTGCCAGCAGTTTGGCTAGGGGGGACACTGAAGCTTTCTTT; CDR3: CASSLARGDTEAFF
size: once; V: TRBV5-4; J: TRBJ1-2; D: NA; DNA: TGTGCCAGCAGCTTTTACGGGATCTCTAACTATGGCTACACCTTC; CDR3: CASSFYGISNYGYTF
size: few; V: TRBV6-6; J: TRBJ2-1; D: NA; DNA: TGTGCCAGCAGGGCCGGGACTGGAGGCAATGAGCAGTTCTTC; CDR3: CASRAGTGGNEQFF
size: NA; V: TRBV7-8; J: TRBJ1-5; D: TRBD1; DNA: TGTGCCAGCAGTTCACAGGGGAGAGGCAATCAGCCCCAGCATTTT; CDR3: CASSSQGRGNQPQHF
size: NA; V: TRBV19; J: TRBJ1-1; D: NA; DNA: TGTGCCAGTAGTTCGCACATGAACACTGAAGCTTTCTTT; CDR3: CASSSHMNTEAFF
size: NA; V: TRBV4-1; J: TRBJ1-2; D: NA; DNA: TGCGCCAGCAGCCCCCTGGTGGGCGCAGCTTCTAACTATGGCTACACCTTC; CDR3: CASSPLVGAASNYGYTF